This entry is about one T cell receptor beta chain. Antigen: not known. The CDR3 loop spans 12 amino acids. V was clipped by 11 bases and J by 5 bases; unmatched bases: 6. The V gene's germline CDR1 is MNHEY and CDR2 SMNVEV (reference sequence). This specimen belongs to a study of cytomegalovirus exposure and HLA in healthy donors. Study information: Unique TCR beta sequences numbering about 100 million came from about 179 million T cells in an earlier analysis. General observations from the study: 164 TCR beta chains were listed as cytomegalovirus-associated.

PCR employed 60 Vbeta and 13 Jbeta primers. Produced via immunoSEQ multiplex PCR; TCRdb's table is partial and in-frame only. The sample has under 250,000 clones, approximately 82% seen once. This chain connects TRBV27 to TRBJ1-2; 9 nucleotides align to TRBD1. This clonotype was obtained from a male donor in good health and CMV-seronegative. Sequencing used PBMCs. CDR3 nucleotides: TGTGCCGTGGGGACAGGGTCTTATGGCTACACCTTC. It translates to CAVGTGSYGYTF.